This T cell receptor (beta chain) was sequenced for a study of identical twins. In its sample, this clonotype was seen a few times. Its antigen is still unknown. Template switching (which added a universal primer site) was used, and cDNA carried unique molecular identifiers. TCRdb re-called the 5' RACE reads through MiXCR, storing one row per CDR3 protein. The sample contains around 690,000 distinct CDR3 sequences, around 20% of which appear only once. Study-wide results and caveats: Twin-shared out-of-frame alpha sequences were enriched for low generation probability.

Between the trimmed V and J ends, which lost 0 bases and 5 bases, there was a span of 12 bases. This CDR3 has 15 residues. Looked up from germline, CDR1 is SGHTS and CDR2 is YDEGEE. These data are also associated with another study on T cells expressing NK-cell markers. That paper adds: The study drew TCR beta repertoires from sorted CD3+CD56+NKG2C+, CD3+CD56+NKG2C- and CD3+CD56-NKG2C+ T cells. Dominant NKG2C+ clonotypes accounted for about 1.0-8% of CD8+ T cells in six donors.

The sequenced sample consisted of PBMCs. V usage is TRBV5-8 and J usage is TRBJ1-5; perhaps TRBD1 as D (6 bases). The TCR sequence derives from a woman aged 18-29 years in good health. This CDR3 reads CASSLVSGGHQPQHF. CDR3 in DNA: TGTGCCAGCAGCTTGGTTTCGGGGGGCCATCAGCCCCAGCATTTT.